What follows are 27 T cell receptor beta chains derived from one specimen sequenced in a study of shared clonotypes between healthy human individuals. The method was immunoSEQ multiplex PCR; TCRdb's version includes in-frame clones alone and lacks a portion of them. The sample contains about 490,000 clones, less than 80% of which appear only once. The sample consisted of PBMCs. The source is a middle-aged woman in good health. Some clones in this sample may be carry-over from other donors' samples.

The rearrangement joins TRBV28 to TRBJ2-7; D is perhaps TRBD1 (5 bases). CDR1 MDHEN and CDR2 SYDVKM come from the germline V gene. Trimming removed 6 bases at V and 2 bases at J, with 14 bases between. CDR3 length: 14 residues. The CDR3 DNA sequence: TGTGCCAGCAGGGTTGGGGCTACTACCTACGAGCAGTACTTC. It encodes CASRVGATTYEQYF.

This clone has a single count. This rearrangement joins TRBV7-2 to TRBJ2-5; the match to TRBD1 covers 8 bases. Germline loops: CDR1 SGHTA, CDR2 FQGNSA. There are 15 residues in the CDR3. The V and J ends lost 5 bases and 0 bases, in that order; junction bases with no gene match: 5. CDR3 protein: CASSPYRGDQETQYF. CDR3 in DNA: TGTGCCAGCAGCCCCTACAGGGGGGACCAAGAGACCCAGTACTTC.

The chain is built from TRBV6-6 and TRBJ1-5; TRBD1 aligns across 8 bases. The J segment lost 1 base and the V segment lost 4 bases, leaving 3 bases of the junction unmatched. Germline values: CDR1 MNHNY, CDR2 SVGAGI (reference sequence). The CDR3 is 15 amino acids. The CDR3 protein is CASSWGQESNQPQHF. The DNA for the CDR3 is TGTGCCAGCAGTTGGGGACAGGAAAGCAATCAGCCCCAGCATTTT.

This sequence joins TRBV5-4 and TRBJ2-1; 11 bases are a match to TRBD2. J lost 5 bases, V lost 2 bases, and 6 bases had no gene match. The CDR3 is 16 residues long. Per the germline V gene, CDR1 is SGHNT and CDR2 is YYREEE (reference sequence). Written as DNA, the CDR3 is TGTGCCAGCAGCTTTGGGGGACTAGCGGCCAACAATGAGCAGTTCTTC. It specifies CASSFGGLAANNEQFF.

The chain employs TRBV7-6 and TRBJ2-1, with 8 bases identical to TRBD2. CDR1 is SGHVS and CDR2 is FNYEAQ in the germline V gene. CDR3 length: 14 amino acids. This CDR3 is CASGGPSSYNEQFF. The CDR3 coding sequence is TGTGCAAGCGGGGGTCCGAGCTCCTACAATGAGCAGTTCTTC.

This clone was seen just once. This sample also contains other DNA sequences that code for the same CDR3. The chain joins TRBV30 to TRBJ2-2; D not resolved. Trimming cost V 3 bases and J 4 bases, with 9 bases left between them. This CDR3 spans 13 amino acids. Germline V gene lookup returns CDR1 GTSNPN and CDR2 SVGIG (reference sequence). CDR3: CAWSGSGTGELFF. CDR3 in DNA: TGTGCCTGGAGCGGATCCGGCACCGGGGAGCTGTTTTTT.

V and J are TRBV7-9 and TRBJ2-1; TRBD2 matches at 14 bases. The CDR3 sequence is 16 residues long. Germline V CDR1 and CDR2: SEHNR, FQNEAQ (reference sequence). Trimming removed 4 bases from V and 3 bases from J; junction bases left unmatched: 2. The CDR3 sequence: CASSSTSGRDYNEQFF. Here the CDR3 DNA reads TGTGCCAGCAGCTCGACTAGCGGGAGGGACTACAATGAGCAGTTCTTC.

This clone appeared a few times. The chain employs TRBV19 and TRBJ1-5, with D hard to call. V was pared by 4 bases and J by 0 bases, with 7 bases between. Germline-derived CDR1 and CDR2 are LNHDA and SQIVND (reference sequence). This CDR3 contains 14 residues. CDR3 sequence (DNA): TGTGCCAGTAGTAGACAATCTAGCAATCAGCCCCAGCATTTT. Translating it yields CASSRQSSNQPQHF. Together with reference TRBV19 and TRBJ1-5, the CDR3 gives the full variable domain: DGGITQSPKYLFRKEGQNVTLSCEQNLNHDAMYWYRQDPGQGLRLIYYSQIVNDFQKGDIAEGYSVSREKKESFPLTVTSAQKNPTAFYLCASSRQSSNQPQHFGDGTRLSIL.

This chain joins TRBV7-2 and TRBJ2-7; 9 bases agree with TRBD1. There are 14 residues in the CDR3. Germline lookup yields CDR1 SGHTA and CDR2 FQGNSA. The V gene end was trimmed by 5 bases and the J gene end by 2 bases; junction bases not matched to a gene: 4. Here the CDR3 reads CASSPRDRAYEQYF. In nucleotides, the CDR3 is TGTGCCAGCAGCCCACGGGACAGGGCCTACGAGCAGTACTTC.

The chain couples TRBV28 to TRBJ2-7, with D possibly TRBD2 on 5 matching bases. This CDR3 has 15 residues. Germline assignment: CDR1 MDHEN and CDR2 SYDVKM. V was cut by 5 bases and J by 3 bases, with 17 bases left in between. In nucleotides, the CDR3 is TGTGCCAGCAGTCCCACTTTCCGGGGTCGCTACGAGCAGTACTTC. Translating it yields CASSPTFRGRYEQYF.

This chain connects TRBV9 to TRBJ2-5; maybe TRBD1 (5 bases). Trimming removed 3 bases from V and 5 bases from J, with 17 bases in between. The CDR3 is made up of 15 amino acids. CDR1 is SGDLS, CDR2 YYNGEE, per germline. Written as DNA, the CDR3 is TGTGCCAGCAGCGGAGGAGACAGCCCAAGGGAGACCCAGTACTTC. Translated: CASSGGDSPRETQYF.

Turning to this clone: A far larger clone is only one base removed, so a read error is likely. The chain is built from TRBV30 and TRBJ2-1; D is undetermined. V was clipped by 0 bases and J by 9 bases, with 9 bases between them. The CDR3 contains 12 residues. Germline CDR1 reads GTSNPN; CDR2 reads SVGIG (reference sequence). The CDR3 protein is CAWSVTSPEQFF. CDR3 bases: TGTGCCTGGAGTGTCACGAGCCCTGAGCAGTTCTTC.

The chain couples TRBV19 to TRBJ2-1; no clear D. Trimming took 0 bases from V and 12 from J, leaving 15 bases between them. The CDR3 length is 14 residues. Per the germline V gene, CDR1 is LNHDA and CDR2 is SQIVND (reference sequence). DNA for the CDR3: TGTGCCAGTAGTATAGATCGACTGGCCACGGGGCAGTTCTTC. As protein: CASSIDRLATGQFF.

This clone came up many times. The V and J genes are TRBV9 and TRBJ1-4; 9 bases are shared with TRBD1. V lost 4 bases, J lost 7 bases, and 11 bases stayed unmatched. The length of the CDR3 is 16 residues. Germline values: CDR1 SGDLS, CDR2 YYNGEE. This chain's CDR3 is CASSTTTGGLGEKLFF. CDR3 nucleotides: TGTGCCAGCAGCACCACCACAGGGGGCTTAGGTGAAAAACTGTTTTTT.

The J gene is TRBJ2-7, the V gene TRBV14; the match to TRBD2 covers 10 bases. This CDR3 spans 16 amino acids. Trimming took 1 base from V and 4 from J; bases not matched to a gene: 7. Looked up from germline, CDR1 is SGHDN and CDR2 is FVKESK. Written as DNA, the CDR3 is TGTGCCAGCAGCCAAGGTTGGCTAGCGGGAGTATACGAGCAGTACTTC. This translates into CASSQGWLAGVYEQYF. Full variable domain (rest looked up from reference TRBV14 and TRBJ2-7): EAGVTQFPSHSVIEKGQTVTLRCDPISGHDNLYWYRRVMGKEIKFLLHFVKESKQDESGMPNNRFLAERTGGTYSTLKVQPAELEDSGVYFCASSQGWLAGVYEQYFGPGTRLTVT.

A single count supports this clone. CDR3 sequence reads: CASSETWQGNQPQHF. The DNA of the CDR3 is TGTGCCAGCAGTGAAACATGGCAGGGCAATCAGCCCCAGCATTTT. The genes are TRBV6-1 and TRBJ1-5; D is undetermined. The ends were cut back, 2 bases at V and 2 bases at J, with 10 bases in the middle. The CDR3 has 15 residues. Germline CDR1 MNHNS, CDR2 SASEGT.

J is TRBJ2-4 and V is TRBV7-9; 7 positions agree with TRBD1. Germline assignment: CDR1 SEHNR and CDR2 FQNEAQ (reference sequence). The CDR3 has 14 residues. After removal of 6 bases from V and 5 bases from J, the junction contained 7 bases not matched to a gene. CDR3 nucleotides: TGTGCCAGCAGTTTACAGGGGCCCCAAAACATTCAGTACTTC. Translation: CASSLQGPQNIQYF.

CDR3 coding DNA: TGTGCCAGCAGCACCCACTCGGACAGGGGTCAGAGATACGAGCAGTACTTC. Translating gives CASSTHSDRGQRYEQYF. V is TRBV7-8 and J is TRBJ2-7; 9 bases line up with TRBD1. Germline V gene lookup returns CDR1 SGHVS and CDR2 FQNEAQ. Germline trimming cut 5 bases from V and 4 bases from J; bases unmatched to any gene: 15. This CDR3 comprises 17 residues.

CDR3 DNA sequence: TGTGCCTGGAGTGTGGGTCTCAATGAGCAGTTCTTC. Encoded protein: CAWSVGLNEQFF. This rearrangement joins TRBV30 to TRBJ2-1; D gene uncertain. With 0 bases removed from V and 6 bases from J, the gap between germline ends came to 6 bases. CDR1 and CDR2 (germline): GTSNPN, SVGIG (reference sequence). The CDR3 extends over 12 amino acids.

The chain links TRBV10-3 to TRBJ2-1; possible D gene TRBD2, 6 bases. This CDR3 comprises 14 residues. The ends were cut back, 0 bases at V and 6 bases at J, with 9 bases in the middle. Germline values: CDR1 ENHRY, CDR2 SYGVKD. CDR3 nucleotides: TGTGCCATCAGTGAGTCGATACTAGCCAATGAGCAGTTCTTC. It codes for CAISESILANEQFF.

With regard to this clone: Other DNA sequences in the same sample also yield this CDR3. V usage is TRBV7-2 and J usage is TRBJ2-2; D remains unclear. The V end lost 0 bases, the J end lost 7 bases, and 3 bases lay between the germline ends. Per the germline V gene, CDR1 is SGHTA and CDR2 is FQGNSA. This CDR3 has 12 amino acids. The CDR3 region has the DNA TGTGCCAGCAGCTTAGCTGTCGGGGAGCTGTTTTTT. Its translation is CASSLAVGELFF.

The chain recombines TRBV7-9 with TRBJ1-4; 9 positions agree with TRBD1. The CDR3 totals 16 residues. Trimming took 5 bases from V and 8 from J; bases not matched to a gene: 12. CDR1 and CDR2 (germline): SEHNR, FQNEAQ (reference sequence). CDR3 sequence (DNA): TGTGCCAGCAGCAACACCCTGACAGGGGGAGGAGAAAAACTGTTTTTT. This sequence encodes CASSNTLTGGGEKLFF. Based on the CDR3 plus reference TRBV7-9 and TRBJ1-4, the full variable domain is DTGVSQNPRHKITKRGQNVTFRCDPISEHNRLYWYRQTLGQGPEFLTYFQNEAQLEKSRLLSDRFSAERPKGSFSTLEIQRTEQGDSAMYLCASSNTLTGGGEKLFFGSGTQLSVL.

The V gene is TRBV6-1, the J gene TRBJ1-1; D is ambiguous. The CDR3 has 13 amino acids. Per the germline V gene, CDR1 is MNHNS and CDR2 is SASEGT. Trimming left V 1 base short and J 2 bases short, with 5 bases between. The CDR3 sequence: CASSEGGNTEAFF. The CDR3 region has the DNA TGTGCCAGCAGTGAAGGGGGTAACACTGAAGCTTTCTTT.

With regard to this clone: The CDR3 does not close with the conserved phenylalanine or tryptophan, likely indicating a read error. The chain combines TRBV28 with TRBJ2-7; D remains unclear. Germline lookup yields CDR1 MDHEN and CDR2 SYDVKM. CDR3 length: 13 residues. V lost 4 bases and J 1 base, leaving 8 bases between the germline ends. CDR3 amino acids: CASSSLQSYEQYL. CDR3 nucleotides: TGTGCCAGCAGTTCGCTCCAGTCCTACGAGCAGTACCTC.

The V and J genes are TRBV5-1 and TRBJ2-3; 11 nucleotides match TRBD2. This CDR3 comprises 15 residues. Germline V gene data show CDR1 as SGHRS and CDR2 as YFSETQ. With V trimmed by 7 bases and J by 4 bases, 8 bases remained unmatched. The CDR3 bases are TGCGCCAGCGCTACTAGCGGGAGCGAGTCAGATACGCAGTATTTT. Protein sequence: CASATSGSESDTQYF.

CDR3 residues: CASSSQARGGELFF. Here the CDR3 DNA reads TGTGCCAGCAGCTCCCAGGCCCGGGGCGGGGAGCTGTTTTTT. The V and J genes are TRBV21-1 and TRBJ2-2; TRBD2, the D gene given by the table, was not confirmed from the DNA. TRBV21-1 is termed a pseudogene. The CDR3 loop spans 14 amino acids.

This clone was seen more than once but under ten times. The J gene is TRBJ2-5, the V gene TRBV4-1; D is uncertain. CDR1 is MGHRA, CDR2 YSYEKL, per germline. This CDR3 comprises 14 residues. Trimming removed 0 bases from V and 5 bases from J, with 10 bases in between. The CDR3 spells CASSQDRPGETQYF. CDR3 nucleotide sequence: TGCGCCAGCAGCCAAGATCGGCCCGGGGAGACCCAGTACTTC.